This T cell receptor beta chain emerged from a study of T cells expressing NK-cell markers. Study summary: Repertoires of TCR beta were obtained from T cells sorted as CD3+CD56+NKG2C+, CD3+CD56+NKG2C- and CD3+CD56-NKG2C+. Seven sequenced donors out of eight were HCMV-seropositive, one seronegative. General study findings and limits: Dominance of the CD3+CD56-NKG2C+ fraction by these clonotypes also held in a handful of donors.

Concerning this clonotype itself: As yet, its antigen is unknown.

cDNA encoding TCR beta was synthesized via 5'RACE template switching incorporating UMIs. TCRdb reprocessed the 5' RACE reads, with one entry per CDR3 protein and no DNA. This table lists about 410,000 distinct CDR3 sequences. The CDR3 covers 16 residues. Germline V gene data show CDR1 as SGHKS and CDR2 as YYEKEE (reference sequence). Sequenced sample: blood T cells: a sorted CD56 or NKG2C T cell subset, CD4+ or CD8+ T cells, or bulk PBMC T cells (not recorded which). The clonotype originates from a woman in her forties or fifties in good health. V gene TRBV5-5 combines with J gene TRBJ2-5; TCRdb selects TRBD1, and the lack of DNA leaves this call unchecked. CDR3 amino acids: CASSFGRRQGEETQYF.